Below, 22 T cell receptor beta chains from the same sample are listed, as sequenced in a study of blood T cell repertoires in COVID-19. Method: immunoSEQ multiplex PCR; TCRdb's copy keeps in-frame clones and lacks some. The sample contains 250,000 to 350,000 clones, more than 70% of which appear only once. The sequencing input was peripheral blood. These receptors were collected from a woman aged 50 to 60 with acute or convalescent COVID-19.

The chain recombines TRBV3-1 (or the pseudogene TRBV3-2) with TRBJ1-1; D unclear. Germline values: CDR1 LGHDT, CDR2 YNNKEL (reference sequence). The CDR3 consists of 14 residues. With 4 bases removed from V and 4 bases from J, the gap between germline ends came to 13 bases. CDR3 loop: CASSLSGGFTEAFF. The CDR3, as DNA: TGTGCCAGCAGCCTTTCCGGAGGGTTCACTGAAGCTTTCTTT.

This clone occurred many times. V and J are TRBV2 and TRBJ2-2; TRBD1 aligns across 7 bases. The CDR3 totals 16 residues. Germline loops: CDR1 SNHLY, CDR2 FYNNEI. With 5 bases clipped from V and 7 bases from J, the junction kept 13 bases outside the gene matches. CDR3 in DNA: TGTGCCAGCAGTCCCCTGGGGCCGAGACAGGGCGGGGAGCTGTTTTTT. Translating it yields CASSPLGPRQGGELFF.

The chain uses TRBV27 and TRBJ2-7; D is perhaps TRBD2 (5 bases). This CDR3 has 15 amino acids. Germline V gives CDR1 MNHEY, CDR2 SMNVEV (reference sequence). Trimming cost V 3 bases and J 1 base, with 13 bases left between them. In DNA form, the CDR3 reads TGTGCCAGCAGTTTTGGGAGCAGGTCTTCCTACGAGCAGTACTTC. It codes for CASSFGSRSSYEQYF.

The V gene is TRBV19, the J gene TRBJ2-3; 11 positions match TRBD2. Germline V lookup: CDR1 LNHDA, CDR2 SQIVND (reference sequence). The V segment lost 5 bases and the J segment 2 bases; nucleotides outside the gene matches: 6. This CDR3 comprises 16 residues. The CDR3 DNA is TGTGCCAGTAGTCCAGGGACTAGCGGAGACACAGATACGCAGTATTTT. Its protein product is CASSPGTSGDTDTQYF.

The rearrangement joins TRBV7-9 to TRBJ2-1, with TRBD1 matching over 8 bases. The CDR3 is made up of 15 amino acids. In germline, CDR1 is SEHNR, CDR2 FQNEAQ (reference sequence). Losses at the gene ends were 5 bases for V and 4 bases for J; bases not matched to a gene: 7. The CDR3 here is CASSPDRGHYNEQFF. The CDR3 region has the DNA TGTGCCAGCAGCCCAGACAGGGGACATTACAATGAGCAGTTCTTC. Filled out from reference TRBV7-9 and TRBJ2-1, the complete variable domain reads DTGVSQNPRHKITKRGQNVTFRCDPISEHNRLYWYRQTLGQGPEFLTYFQNEAQLEKSRLLSDRFSAERPKGSFSTLEIQRTEQGDSAMYLCASSPDRGHYNEQFFGPGTRLTVL.

With respect to this clone: Compared with germline, one end of the junction differs, possibly owing to a read error. The chain uses TRBV5-1 and TRBJ1-1; no definite D call. There are 14 residues in the CDR3. CDR1 and CDR2 (germline): SGHRS, YFSETQ. CDR3: CASRLGTGYPEAFF. CDR3 DNA: TGCGCCAGCAGGTTGGGAACCGGGTACCCTGAAGCTTTCTTT.

In its sample, this clone was seen once. This sequence joins TRBV6-6 and TRBJ2-2; TRBD1 is a possible D gene (6 bases). CDR1 is MNHNY, CDR2 SVGAGI, per germline (reference sequence). Deletions cut 6 bases from V and 6 bases from J, with 11 bases between. The CDR3 has 13 amino acids. The CDR3 loop reads CASRDSKSGELFF. Here the CDR3 DNA reads TGTGCCAGCAGGGACAGCAAGTCCGGGGAGCTGTTTTTT.

The chain is built from TRBV3-1 (or the pseudogene TRBV3-2) and TRBJ2-7, with D possibly matching TRBD1 (5 bases). Germline lookup yields CDR1 LGHDT and CDR2 YNNKEL (reference sequence). CDR3 length: 13 amino acids. Trimming removed 6 bases at V and 6 bases at J, with 15 bases between. The CDR3 coding sequence is TGTGCCAGCAGTCGAAATAGGGGTGGCGAGCAGTACGTC. Its protein product is CASSRNRGGEQYV.

The CDR3 region has the DNA TGTGCCAGCAGAAGTATAGATGAGCAGTTCTTC. Amino acid sequence: CASRSIDEQFF. The chain joins TRBV6-5 to TRBJ2-1, with no clear D. The CDR3 covers 11 residues. V was trimmed by 6 bases and J by 8 bases, leaving 8 bases between them. Germline V CDR1 and CDR2: MNHEY, SVGAGI.

The chain employs TRBV6-5 and TRBJ1-2; 9 nucleotides agree with TRBD1. The J segment lost 7 bases and the V segment lost 5 bases, leaving 5 bases of the junction unmatched. The CDR3 has 13 amino acids. Germline-derived CDR1 and CDR2 are MNHEY and SVGAGI. The CDR3 nucleotides read TGTGCCAGCAGTCCTCGACAGGGGGGTGGCTACACCTTC. Translating gives CASSPRQGGGYTF.

The rearrangement uses TRBV30 and TRBJ1-5; 7 bases fit TRBD1. Losses at the gene ends were 8 bases for V and 3 bases for J; bases not matched to a gene: 10. There are 14 residues in the CDR3. Germline CDR1 is GTSNPN and CDR2 is SVGIG (reference sequence). The CDR3 protein is CALSRGQLNQPQHF. CDR3 in DNA: TGTGCCCTCTCAAGGGGACAGCTCAATCAGCCCCAGCATTTT.

The chain combines TRBV5-4 with TRBJ1-2; 7 nucleotides line up with TRBD1. Germline V gene sequence: CDR1 SGHNT, CDR2 YYREEE (reference sequence). This CDR3 has 17 amino acids. The V segment lost 0 bases and the J segment 4 bases; nucleotides outside the gene matches: 12. CDR3 DNA sequence: TGTGCCAGCAGCTTGGGCGGGACAGCCCCAGCCAGCTATGGCTACACCTTC. Amino acids: CASSLGGTAPASYGYTF.

A remark on this clone: Sequence at one end of the junction differs from germline and may be a read error. The V gene is TRBV12-3 or TRBV12-4, the J gene TRBJ1-6; 9 nucleotides match TRBD1. This CDR3 is built from 13 residues. This CDR3 reads CASSFSDRGEVYF. The CDR3 nucleotides read TGTGCCAGCAGTTTTTCGGACAGGGGAGAAGTTTACTTT.

The J gene is TRBJ2-1, the V gene TRBV4-2, with 11 bases that match TRBD2. The CDR3 totals 19 residues. Germline lookup yields CDR1 LGHNA and CDR2 YNFKEQ. Trimming took 4 bases from V and 1 from J; bases not matched to a gene: 12. The CDR3 sequence is CASSPAATGTSGSYNEQFF. CDR3 nucleotides: TGTGCCAGCAGCCCGGCAGCCACCGGGACTAGCGGTTCCTACAATGAGCAGTTCTTC.

This chain links TRBV10-3 with TRBJ1-2; TRBD1 agrees at 7 bases. V trimming: 2 bases; J trimming: 7 bases; junction bases outside the gene matches: 7. The CDR3 runs 14 residues. Germline V gene data show CDR1 as ENHRY and CDR2 as SYGVKD. The CDR3 loop is CAISEPRDRAGYTF. DNA of the CDR3: TGTGCCATCAGTGAGCCACGGGACAGAGCTGGCTACACCTTC.

The count of this clone is one. The rearrangement joins TRBV28 to TRBJ1-5; 7 nucleotides match TRBD1. The CDR3 has 17 residues. Trimming at V came to 6 bases and at J to 1 base, leaving 12 bases not matched to a gene. CDR1 MDHEN and CDR2 SYDVKM come from the germline V gene. The CDR3 DNA reads as TGTGCCAGCAGCCTACCACAGGGGCGAGGCAGCAATCAGCCCCAGCATTTT. As protein: CASSLPQGRGSNQPQHF.

The V and J genes are TRBV25-1 and TRBJ2-5, with D perhaps matching TRBD2 (5 bases). Germline-derived CDR1 and CDR2 are MGHDK and SYGVNS. The CDR3 is 13 amino acids. Trimming cost V 8 bases and J 5 bases, with 15 bases left between them. Here the CDR3 reads CASCGLGGETQYF. The DNA of the CDR3 is TGTGCCAGCTGTGGGTTGGGCGGGGAGACCCAGTACTTC.

This clone was seen a handful of times. The rearrangement uses TRBV2 and TRBJ1-1; D is unclear. V gave up 7 bases and J gave up 1 base, with 16 bases separating them. This CDR3 spans 15 amino acids. CDR1 SNHLY and CDR2 FYNNEI come from the germline V gene. Written as DNA, the CDR3 is TGTGCCAGCAACTTTTCCCCTACCACGAACACTGAAGCTTTCTTT. It specifies CASNFSPTTNTEAFF.

Only one count was recorded for this clone. This sequence joins TRBV9 and TRBJ1-4; D gene unclear. Germline V gene data show CDR1 as SGDLS and CDR2 as YYNGEE. Trimming took 4 bases from V and 7 from J, leaving 23 bases between them. The CDR3 length is 17 residues. DNA of the CDR3: TGTGCCAGCAGCCCGGGCGAGGGCACGTGGGGTAGTGAAAAACTGTTTTTT. It specifies CASSPGEGTWGSEKLFF.

The gene calls are TRBV5-1 and TRBJ2-5, with 8 bases that match TRBD2. V dropped 4 bases and J dropped 4; count of bases not matched to a gene: 12. The CDR3 sequence is 16 residues long. Germline CDR1 and CDR2: SGHRS and YFSETQ. The CDR3 DNA follows: TGCGCCAGCAGCAGGGGGGGACTAGGGAGTAGAGAGACCCAGTACTTC. Its protein is CASSRGGLGSRETQYF. Supplemented by reference TRBV5-1 and TRBJ2-5, the full variable domain reads KAGVTQTPRYLIKTRGQQVTLSCSPISGHRSVSWYQQTPGQGLQFLFEYFSETQRNKGNFPGRFSGRQFSNSRSEMNVSTLELGDSALYLCASSRGGLGSRETQYFGPGTRLLVL.

This clone came up a few times. Other DNA sequences of this sample code for an identical CDR3. The gene calls are TRBV9 and TRBJ1-2; D gene uncertain. The CDR3 loop spans 12 amino acids. Trimming cost V 0 bases and J 6 bases, with 6 bases left between them. CDR1 is SGDLS and CDR2 is YYNGEE in the germline V gene. CDR3 nucleotides: TGTGCCAGCAGCGTAGGTCGGGATGGCTACACCTTC. It encodes CASSVGRDGYTF. The whole variable domain, filled in from reference TRBV9 and TRBJ1-2, reads DSGVTQTPKHLITATGQRVTLRCSPRSGDLSVYWYQQSLDQGLQFLIQYYNGEERAKGNILERFSAQQFPDLHSELNLSSLELGDSALYFCASSVGRDGYTFGSGTRLTVV.

The chain recombines TRBV4-1 with TRBJ1-6, with D possibly matching TRBD1 (5 bases). The CDR3 has 20 residues. Germline V gives CDR1 MGHRA, CDR2 YSYEKL. V lost 0 bases and J 2 bases, leaving 20 bases between the germline ends. The CDR3 loop is CASSQDREGVGSAYNSPLHF. CDR3 nucleotides: TGCGCCAGCAGCCAAGATCGTGAAGGGGTGGGCTCAGCCTATAATTCACCCCTCCACTTT.